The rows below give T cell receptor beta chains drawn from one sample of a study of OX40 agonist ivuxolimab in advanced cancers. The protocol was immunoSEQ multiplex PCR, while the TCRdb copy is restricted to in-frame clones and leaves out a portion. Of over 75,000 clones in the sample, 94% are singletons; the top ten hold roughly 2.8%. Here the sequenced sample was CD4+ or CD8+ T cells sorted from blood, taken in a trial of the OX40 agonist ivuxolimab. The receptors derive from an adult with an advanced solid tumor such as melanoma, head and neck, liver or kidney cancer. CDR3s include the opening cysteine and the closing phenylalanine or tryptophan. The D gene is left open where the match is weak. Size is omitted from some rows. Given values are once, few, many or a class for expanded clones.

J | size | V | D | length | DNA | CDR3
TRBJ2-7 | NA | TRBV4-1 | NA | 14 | TGCGCCAGCAGCCCCCGAGAGGGCCTTCTTGAGCAGTACTTC | CASSPREGLLEQYF
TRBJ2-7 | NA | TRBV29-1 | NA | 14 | TGCAGCGTTGAAGATTCAGGGGAAACCTACGAGCAGTACTTC | CSVEDSGETYEQYF
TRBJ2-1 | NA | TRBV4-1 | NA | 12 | TGCGCCAGCAGCCAAGATGGGCGGGATCTGTTCTTC | CASSQDGRDLFF
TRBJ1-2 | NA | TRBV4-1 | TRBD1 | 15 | TGCGCCAGCAGCCAGCGGGACAGTACTAACTATGGCTACACCTTC | CASSQRDSTNYGYTF
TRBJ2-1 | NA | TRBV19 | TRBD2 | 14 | TGTGCCAGTAGTAAGGAGAGGGAGGGGAATGAGCAGTTCTTC | CASSKEREGNEQFF
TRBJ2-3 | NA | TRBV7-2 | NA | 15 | TGTGCCAGCAGCTTAGTTCGCGTGATCTCAGATACGCAGTATTTT | CASSLVRVISDTQYF
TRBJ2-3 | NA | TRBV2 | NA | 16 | TGTGCCAGCAGTGGGGTGACGGAGAAGTTGACAGATACGCAGTATTTT | CASSGVTEKLTDTQYF
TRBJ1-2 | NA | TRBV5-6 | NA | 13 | TGTGCCAGCAGCCGGGGGCGCGGGTATGGCTACACCTTC | CASSRGRGYGYTF
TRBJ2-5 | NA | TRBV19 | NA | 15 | TGTGCCAGTTCCCTCCGGAGACAGTACCAAGAGACCCAGTACTTC | CASSLRRQYQETQYF
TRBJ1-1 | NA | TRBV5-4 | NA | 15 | TGTGCCAGCAGCCCGGATGGGATTGGGGGCACTGAAGCTTTCTTT | CASSPDGIGGTEAFF
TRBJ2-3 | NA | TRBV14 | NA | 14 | TGTGCCAGCAGCCATTGGGGGCGCGAAGATACGCAGTATTTT | CASSHWGREDTQYF
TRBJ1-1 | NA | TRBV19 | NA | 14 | TGTGCCAGTAGTAAACGGGCAGGGAACACTGAAGCTTTCTTT | CASSKRAGNTEAFF
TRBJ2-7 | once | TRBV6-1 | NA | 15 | TGTGCCAGCCACACATACAGGTCCGCCGCCTACGAGCAGTACTTC | CASHTYRSAAYEQYF
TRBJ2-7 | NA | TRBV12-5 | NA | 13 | TGTGCTAGTGGTTTGGGGGGGCTCTACGAGCAGTACTTC | CASGLGGLYEQYF
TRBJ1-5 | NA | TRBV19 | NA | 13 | TGTGCCAGTAGTATACCACGAGGTCAGCCCCAGCATTTT | CASSIPRGQPQHF
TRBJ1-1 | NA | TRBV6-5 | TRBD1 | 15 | TGTGCCAGCAGTTACGACAGGGGGGTGGGCACTGAAGCTTTCTTT | CASSYDRGVGTEAFF
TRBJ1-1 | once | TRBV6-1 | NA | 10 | TGTGCCTCCCTTAACACTGAAGCTTTCTTT | CASLNTEAFF
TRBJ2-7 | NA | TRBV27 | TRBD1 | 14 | TGTGCCAGCAGTATTGACAGGGCGGTCTACGAGCAGTACTTC | CASSIDRAVYEQYF
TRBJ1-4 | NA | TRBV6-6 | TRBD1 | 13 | TGTGCCAGCACCGGACAGGGTCGGGAAAAACTGTTTTTT | CASTGQGREKLFF
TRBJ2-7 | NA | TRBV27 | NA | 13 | TGTGCCAGCAGTCTTAGCCGGAACTACGAGCAGTACTTC | CASSLSRNYEQYF
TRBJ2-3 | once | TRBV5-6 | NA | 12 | TGTGCCAGCAGCTTTAGCACAGATACGCAGTATTTT | CASSFSTDTQYF
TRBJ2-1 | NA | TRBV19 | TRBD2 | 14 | TGTGCCAGTAGAGGACTAGTCTCCTACAATGAGCAGTTCTTC | CASRGLVSYNEQFF
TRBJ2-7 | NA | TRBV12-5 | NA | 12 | TGTGCTAGTGGTTTCCCCACATCCGAGCAATACTTC | CASGFPTSEQYF
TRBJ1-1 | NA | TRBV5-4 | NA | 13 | TGTGCCAGCAGCTTACAGGCTAACACTGAAGCTTTCTTT | CASSLQANTEAFF
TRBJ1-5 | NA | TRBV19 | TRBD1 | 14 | TGTGCCAGTAGTATGGGACAGGGTTACCAGCCCCAGCATTTT | CASSMGQGYQPQHF
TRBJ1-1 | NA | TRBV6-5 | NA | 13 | TGTGCCAGCAGTTACGGGTCGAACACTGAAGCTTTCTTT | CASSYGSNTEAFF
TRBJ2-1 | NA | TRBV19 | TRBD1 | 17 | TGTGCCAGTAGTATAGATCCGGACAGGGGACCTTACAATGAGCAGTTCTTC | CASSIDPDRGPYNEQFF
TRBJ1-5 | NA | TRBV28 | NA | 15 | TGTGCCAGCAGTTTATATAGCACCCGCAATCAGCCCCAGCATTTT | CASSLYSTRNQPQHF
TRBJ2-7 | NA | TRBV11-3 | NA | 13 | TGTGCCAGCAGCTTGAGTCCTGGTTACGAGCAGTACTTC | CASSLSPGYEQYF
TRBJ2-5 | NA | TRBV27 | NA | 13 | TGTGCCAGCAGTTTATCCCTTCAAGAGACCCAGTACTTC | CASSLSLQETQYF
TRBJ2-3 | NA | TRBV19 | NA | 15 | TGTGCCAGTAGTATGGTTGGTGTAAGCACAGATACGCAGTATTTT | CASSMVGVSTDTQYF
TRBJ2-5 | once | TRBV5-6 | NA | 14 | TGTGCCAGCAGGACAGTGGGTCTGTGGGAGACCCAGTACTTC | CASRTVGLWETQYF
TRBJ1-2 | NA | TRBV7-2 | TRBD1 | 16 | TGTGCCAGCAGCTTAGCCGGACCACAGGGGGAAGAGGGCTACACCTTC | CASSLAGPQGEEGYTF
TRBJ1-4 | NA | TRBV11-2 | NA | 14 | TGTGCCAGCAGCTTAGCCCCCTCCGGACAGTTCCCCTCTTTT | CASSLAPSGQFPSF
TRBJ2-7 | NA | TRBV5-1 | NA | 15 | TGCGCCAGCAGGCCGGACAGGACTAACTCCTACGAGCAGTACTTC | CASRPDRTNSYEQYF
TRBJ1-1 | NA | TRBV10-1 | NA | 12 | TGCGCCGCCTCTCCCGGGGGGAGTGAAGCTTTCTTT | CAASPGGSEAFF
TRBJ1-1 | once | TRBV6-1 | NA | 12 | TGTGCCAGCAGTGAAGTGAGAACTGAAGCTTTCTTT | CASSEVRTEAFF
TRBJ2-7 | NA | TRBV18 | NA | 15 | TGTGCCAGCTCCGCAGGGAAGACAGGTTACTACGAGCAGTACTTC | CASSAGKTGYYEQYF
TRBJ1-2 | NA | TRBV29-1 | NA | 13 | TGCAGCGTTGGGCAAAACCCTAACTATGGCTACACCTTC | CSVGQNPNYGYTF
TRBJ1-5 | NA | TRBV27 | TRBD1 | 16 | TGTGCCAGCAGCTCCAGGACAGGGAGGCTGGGTCAGCCCCAGCATTTT | CASSSRTGRLGQPQHF
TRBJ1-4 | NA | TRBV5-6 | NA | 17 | TGTGCCAGCAGCTTGGCTGTTGGGGTTGCAACTAATGAAAAACTGTTTTTT | CASSLAVGVATNEKLFF
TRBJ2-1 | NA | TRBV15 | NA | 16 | TGTGCCACCAGCAGACTAGGGGGGGGCCTATACAATGAGCAGTTCTTC | CATSRLGGGLYNEQFF
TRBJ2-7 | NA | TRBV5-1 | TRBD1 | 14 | TGCGCCAGCAGCCCCGGGACAGGATCCTACGAGCAGTACTTC | CASSPGTGSYEQYF
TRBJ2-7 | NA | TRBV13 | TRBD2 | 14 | TGTGCCAGCAGCTTAGATGGACTAGCGGGGGAGCAGTACTTC | CASSLDGLAGEQYF
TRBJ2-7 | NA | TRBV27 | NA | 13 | TGTGCCAGCAGTTTACCCACAGGGTACGAGCAGTACTTC | CASSLPTGYEQYF
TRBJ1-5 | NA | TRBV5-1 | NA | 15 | TGCGCCAGCTCTGAGGGGGGGTATAGCAATCAGCCCCAGCATTTT | CASSEGGYSNQPQHF
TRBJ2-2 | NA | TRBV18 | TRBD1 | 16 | TGTGCCAGCTCACCTTCCGGGACAGGGCACACCGGGGAGCTGTTTTTT | CASSPSGTGHTGELFF
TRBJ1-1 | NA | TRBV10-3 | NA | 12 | TGTGCCATCAGAGGCAGGGATGTTGTAGCTTTCTTT | CAIRGRDVVAFF
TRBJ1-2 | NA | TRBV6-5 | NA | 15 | TGTGCCAGCAGTGCCCTGACCAGGGATAACTATGGCTACACCTTC | CASSALTRDNYGYTF
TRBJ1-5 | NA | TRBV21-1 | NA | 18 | TGTGCCAGCACTCCTACGGGCGACAGGGTAGGCCGGAATCAGCCCCAGCATTTT | CASTPTGDRVGRNQPQHF
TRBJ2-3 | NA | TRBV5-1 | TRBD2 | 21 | TGCGCCAGCAGCTTGACCTATCCGGGACTAGCGGGGGGGCTACGTTCAGATACGCAGTATTTT | CASSLTYPGLAGGLRSDTQYF
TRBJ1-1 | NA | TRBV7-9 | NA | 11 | TGTGCCAGCAGCGTGGGAACTGAAGCTTTCTTT | CASSVGTEAFF
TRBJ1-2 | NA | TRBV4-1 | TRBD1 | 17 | TGCGCCAGCAGCCATATACTCGGACAGGGAATTAACTATGGCTACACCTTC | CASSHILGQGINYGYTF
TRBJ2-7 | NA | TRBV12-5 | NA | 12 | TGTGCTAGTGGTTTGGACAGCTACGAGCAGTACTTC | CASGLDSYEQYF
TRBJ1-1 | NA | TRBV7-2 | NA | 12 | TGTGCCAGCAGCTCACAGGTTCGAGAAGCTTTCTTT | CASSSQVREAFF
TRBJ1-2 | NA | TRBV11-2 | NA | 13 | TGTGCCAGCAGCTCCCGACAGGTTTATGGCTACACCTTC | CASSSRQVYGYTF
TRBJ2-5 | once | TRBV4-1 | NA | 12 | TGCGCCAGCAGCCAAGATGCGGGTCCCCAGTACTTC | CASSQDAGPQYF